This T cell receptor (beta chain) was captured by sequencing in a study of Ad26.COV2.S vaccination and SARS-CoV-2 variants. Whole-study context: Ad26.COV2.S, an intramuscular injection, was given once or twice 56 days apart.

TCRdb's copy holds only in-frame clones and misses some; the assay was immunoSEQ multiplex PCR. Here the sample spans 360,000 or so clones, 80% to 90% being singletons. Treatment here: roughly 18 received Ad26.COV2.S at low or high dose, single or two shots; roughly five received placebo; per-sample allocation not given. Samples came from day 63 after the first vaccine or placebo injection. A Boston adult aged 18-55 years was the donor. This clone was recorded a few times. This CDR3 is built from 17 residues. Germline-derived CDR1 and CDR2 are GTSNPN and SVGIG (reference sequence). V was pared by 0 bases and J by 0 bases, with 15 bases between.

The clonotype comes from a person between 18 and 65 years old who received the Ad26.COV2.S COVID-19 vaccine or a placebo. The sequences come from peripheral blood, collected in a trial of Ad26.COV2.S vaccine versus placebo. V usage is TRBV30 and J usage is TRBJ1-5; no clear D gene. The CDR3 spells CAWSVNRLSNSNQPQHF. The CDR3 DNA sequence: TGTGCCTGGAGTGTAAACAGACTTTCCAATAGCAATCAGCCCCAGCATTTT.